The clone carrying this TCR beta chain has only one observation. The data stem from a study of blood T cell repertoires in COVID-19. The germline CDR1 and CDR2 sequences are KGHSH and LQKENI. V was trimmed by 1 base and J by 4 bases, leaving 16 bases between them. This CDR3 is built from 16 residues. The method was immunoSEQ multiplex PCR; TCRdb's version includes in-frame clones alone and lacks a portion of them. Among just over 90,000 clones listed, roughly 90% were seen once. Material for sequencing was peripheral blood. V gene TRBV18 combines with J gene TRBJ1-2; TRBD1 might be the D (6 bases). This clonotype was obtained from a human donor with active COVID-19. The donor label of this sample is uncertain. CDR3 DNA: TGTGCCAGCTCACCACTCTCCGGAAAACAGGGCTATGGCTACACCTTC. As protein: CASSPLSGKQGYGYTF.